This passage covers 21 T cell receptor beta chains from one sample sequenced in a study of blood T cells in healthy people across ages. A second PCR, run for roughly 7 to 11 cycles, used a sample-barcoded 5' primer plus a J-beta primer mix. TCRdb itself ran the 5' RACE reads through MiXCR, one entry per CDR3 protein. The data hold about 1.7 million distinct CDR3 sequences, with 25% to 30% observed a single time. The sequenced sample consisted of blood. The receptors stem from a woman aged 25 to 39 in good health.

This clonotype was seen many times. The chain links TRBV12-3 or TRBV12-4 to TRBJ2-4; D is possibly TRBD1 (5 bases). The CDR3 loop spans 17 amino acids. V lost 4 bases and J lost 0, with 16 bases in between. This CDR3 reads CASSSPRQSLAKNIQYF. The CDR3 nucleotides read TGTGCCAGCAGTTCCCCCCGACAGTCCTTAGCCAAAAACATTCAGTACTTC.

V gene TRBV20-1 combines with J gene TRBJ1-2; a weak D match, TRBD1 (5 bases). The germline V and J ends were trimmed by 7 bases and 8 bases, with 17 bases remaining between them. The CDR3 is 12 amino acids. The germline V gene has CDR1 DFQATT and CDR2 SNEGSKA (reference sequence). CDR3 nucleotide sequence: TGCAGTGTTAAGAGACAGTGGGGGGGCTACACCTTC. Amino acid sequence: CSVKRQWGGYTF.

As to this clonotype: A junction end diverges from the germline sequence, so it may reflect a read error. The DNA for the CDR3 is TGTGCCGGCAGCTTGAAAAGGAACACTGAAGCTTTCTTT. This codes for CAGSLKRNTEAFF. The chain links TRBV5-6 to TRBJ1-1; D is uncertain. This CDR3 has 13 amino acids. Germline CDR1 reads SGHDT; CDR2 reads YYEEEE.

This clonotype occurred a few times. The CDR3 sequence: CASSFSVGYEQYF. CDR3 nucleotide sequence: TGTGCCAGCAGCTTTAGCGTAGGGTACGAGCAGTACTTC. This sequence joins TRBV7-6 and TRBJ2-7; possible D gene TRBD2, 5 bases. The V end lost 3 bases, the J end lost 4 bases, and 10 bases lay between the germline ends. The germline CDR1 and CDR2 sequences are SGHVS and FNYEAQ. CDR3 size: 13 residues.

The chain carries TRBV20-1 and TRBJ1-4; D is possibly TRBD1 (5 bases). V lost 1 base to trimming and J lost 7 bases, with 13 bases between them. The germline gives CDR1 DFQATT, CDR2 SNEGSKA (reference sequence). CDR3 length equals 14 residues. The CDR3 sequence: CSARVRPRGEKLFF. CDR3 sequence (DNA): TGCAGTGCTAGAGTCCGGCCAAGGGGTGAAAAACTGTTTTTT.

In its sample, this clonotype was seen many times. This chain uses TRBV5-1 with TRBJ2-1; tentatively, D is TRBD1 (6 bases). Trimming shortened V by 3 bases and J by 3 bases, and 10 bases separated the two germline ends. Germline V gene data show CDR1 as SGHRS and CDR2 as YFSETQ. The CDR3 contains 14 residues. The CDR3 DNA follows: TGCGCCAGCAGCTCTAGGACAGACTACAATGAGCAGTTCTTC. Residues: CASSSRTDYNEQFF. The complete variable domain, with remaining parts taken from reference TRBV5-1 and TRBJ2-1, reads KAGVTQTPRYLIKTRGQQVTLSCSPISGHRSVSWYQQTPGQGLQFLFEYFSETQRNKGNFPGRFSGRQFSNSRSEMNVSTLELGDSALYLCASSSRTDYNEQFFGPGTRLTVL.

The rearrangement links TRBV4-1 to TRBJ2-1; the D gene is possibly TRBD2 (6 bases). CDR1 MGHRA and CDR2 YSYEKL come from the germline V gene. Between the trimmed V and J ends, which lost 2 bases and 5 bases, there was a span of 13 bases. This CDR3 spans 15 amino acids. CDR3: CASSQLQGLNNEQFF. The CDR3, as DNA: TGCGCCAGCAGCCAACTCCAGGGACTTAACAATGAGCAGTTCTTC.

This clonotype was picked up many times. This chain joins TRBV7-2 and TRBJ2-1, with 15 nucleotides matching TRBD2. The length of the CDR3 is 15 residues. The V segment lost 5 bases and the J segment 8 bases; nucleotides outside the gene matches: 4. CDR1 is SGHTA, CDR2 FQGNSA, per germline. In nucleotides, the CDR3 is TGTGCCAGCAGCACGGGACTAGCGGGGGGTTATGAGCAGTTCTTC. It is translated as CASSTGLAGGYEQFF.

This clonotype was found a few times. V is TRBV5-1 and J is TRBJ2-6; possibly TRBD1 for D (6 bases). Germline V gene sequence: CDR1 SGHRS, CDR2 YFSETQ. This CDR3 region has 17 residues. Trimming removed 2 bases from V and 0 bases from J, with 12 bases in between. The CDR3 sequence: CASSFTGTSSGANVLTF. The CDR3 region has the DNA TGCGCCAGCAGCTTTACCGGGACATCCTCTGGGGCCAACGTCCTGACTTTC.

The V and J genes are TRBV21-1 and TRBJ1-2. TRBV21-1 is a known pseudogene. The CDR3 is 16 residues long. The CDR3: CASSKKGRLVFDGYTF. The CDR3 nucleotides read TGTGCCAGCAGCAAAAAGGGACGGCTAGTTTTCGATGGCTACACCTTC.

A few counts support this clonotype. The V and J genes are TRBV6-2 or TRBV6-3 and TRBJ1-5, with no clear D. The CDR3 is 14 amino acids. V lost 1 base to trimming and J lost 7 bases, with 11 bases between them. Germline CDR1 reads MNHEY; CDR2 reads SVGEGT. CDR3 sequence: CASSYFSAGQPQHF. The DNA of the CDR3 is TGTGCCAGCAGTTACTTTTCTGCTGGACAGCCCCAGCATTTT.

J is TRBJ2-1 and V is TRBV5-1; a possible D gene is TRBD1 (5 bases). V gave up 0 bases and J gave up 4 bases, with 11 bases separating them. Germline V lookup: CDR1 SGHRS, CDR2 YFSETQ. The CDR3 has 15 amino acids. The CDR3 DNA sequence: TGCGCCAGCAGCTTGGAGGCTACAGGTTACAATGAGCAGTTCTTC. Its translation is CASSLEATGYNEQFF.

This clonotype has a count of ten or more. An end of the junction differs from the germline gene, which may be a read error. The V and J genes are TRBV7-9 and TRBJ1-1, with 9 positions matching TRBD1. This CDR3 has 15 residues. The V gene's germline CDR1 is SEHNR and CDR2 FQNEAQ (reference sequence). CDR3 coding DNA: TGCGCCAGCAGCCCAGGACAGGGGTTGAACACTGAAGCTTTCTTT. This gives the protein CASSPGQGLNTEAFF. Combining the CDR3 with reference TRBV7-9 and TRBJ1-1 gives the whole variable domain DTGVSQNPRHKITKRGQNVTFRCDPISEHNRLYWYRQTLGQGPEFLTYFQNEAQLEKSRLLSDRFSAERPKGSFSTLEIQRTEQGDSAMYLCASSPGQGLNTEAFFGQGTRLTVV.

The rearrangement joins TRBV14 to TRBJ2-4; TRBD1 matches at 7 bases. This CDR3 is 15 amino acids long. Per germline, CDR1 SGHDN and CDR2 FVKESK. The V gene end was trimmed by 5 bases and the J gene end by 4 bases; junction bases not matched to a gene: 8. Here the CDR3 DNA reads TGTGCCAGCAGCGGAGGACGACAGGGAAAAAACATTCAGTACTTC. It encodes CASSGGRQGKNIQYF.

V is TRBV20-1 and J is TRBJ2-3, with D possibly being TRBD2 (6 bases). CDR3 size: 13 residues. V dropped 5 bases and J dropped 2 bases, with 11 bases sitting between them. The germline gives CDR1 DFQATT, CDR2 SNEGSKA (reference sequence). The CDR3 coding sequence is TGCAGTGCTCGGGGGTCCTTCACAGATACGCAGTATTTT. Its protein product is CSARGSFTDTQYF.

Details on this clonotype: A much larger clone is a single base away; this may be a read error. The chain is built from TRBV29-1 and TRBJ2-7; possible D gene TRBD1, 7 bases. The CDR3 is 14 residues long. The germline V and J ends were trimmed by 4 bases and 6 bases, with 19 bases remaining between them. Germline loops: CDR1 SQVTM, CDR2 ANQGSEA. CDR3 coding DNA: TGCAGCGTTGCCCCTTGGGCAGGGGGAGGCGAGCAGTACTTC. Amino acids: CSVAPWAGGGEQYF.

This clonotype occurred many times. This chain uses TRBV7-2 with TRBJ2-3; possible D gene TRBD2, 6 bases. CDR3 length: 15 residues. In germline, CDR1 is SGHTA, CDR2 FQGNSA. The ends were cut back, 7 bases at V and 4 bases at J, with 18 bases in the middle. The CDR3 DNA follows: TGTGCCAGCACCAAATCTCTAGCGCTCGCAGATACGCAGTATTTT. Translation gives CASTKSLALADTQYF.

This clonotype has just a few counts. J is TRBJ1-1 and V is TRBV20-1, with D possibly TRBD1 on 5 matching bases. CDR1 DFQATT and CDR2 SNEGSKA come from the germline V gene (reference sequence). V was clipped by 1 base and J by 2 bases, with 11 bases between them. The CDR3 is made up of 14 amino acids. CDR3 sequence (DNA): TGCAGTGCTAGAGCCCCAGGACAAAACACTGAAGCTTTCTTT. Its protein is CSARAPGQNTEAFF.

This CDR3 reads CASSQDSPPPYEQYF. In DNA, the CDR3 is TGCGCCAGCAGCCAAGATTCCCCCCCGCCCTACGAGCAGTACTTC. V gene TRBV4-3 combines with J gene TRBJ2-7; D is ambiguous. Per the germline V gene, CDR1 is LGHNA and CDR2 is YSLEER. The CDR3 sequence is 15 residues long. V dropped 0 bases and J dropped 2 bases, with 11 bases sitting between them.

This clonotype was observed a handful of times. The CDR3, as DNA: TGTGCCAGCACTATCAAGCGGGGGTACAATGAGCAGTTCTTC. Its translation: CASTIKRGYNEQFF. V is TRBV27 and J is TRBJ2-1, with TRBD2 identical over 8 bases. Germline CDR1 and CDR2: MNHEY and SMNVEV (reference sequence). Unmatched junction bases numbered 6, after V lost 7 bases and J lost 4 bases. The CDR3 contains 14 residues.

In its sample, this clonotype was seen many times. V and J are TRBV29-1 and TRBJ2-7; D remains ambiguous. The V end was cut by 1 base, the J end by 5 bases, with 12 bases between. CDR1 SQVTM and CDR2 ANQGSEA come from the germline V gene. The CDR3 is 13 amino acids. The CDR3 DNA sequence: TGCAGCGTTGAAGCCCCCCCGGCAGACGAGCAGTACTTC. Its protein is CSVEAPPADEQYF.